The next 27 T cell receptor beta chains were all read from a single sample in a study of cytotoxic CD8 clonotypes in ibrutinib-treated CLL. Profiling relied on immunoSEQ multiplex PCR, and the TCRdb table lists in-frame clones only, not all of them. This sample has about 270,000 clones, with 65% to 85% found just once. The source material was PBMCs, sampled at disease progression, from a patient treated with ibrutinib. These receptors were collected from a human donor with chronic lymphocytic leukemia.

The CDR3 nucleotides read TGCAGCGTCGCAACGGGGACAGGGGAGGGCGAGCAGTACTTC. It codes for CSVATGTGEGEQYF. The chain carries TRBV29-1 and TRBJ2-7, with 10 bases lining up with TRBD1. Trimming cost V 6 bases and J 6 bases; bases outside gene matches: 11. The CDR3 sequence is 14 residues long. CDR1 is SQVTM, CDR2 ANQGSEA, per germline.

Concerning this clone: The sample has other DNA sequences that encode this CDR3 too. The chain recombines TRBV9 with TRBJ2-1; 7 positions match TRBD2. Germline CDR1 is SGDLS and CDR2 is YYNGEE. After removal of 1 base from V and 6 bases from J, the junction contained 4 bases not matched to a gene. This CDR3 is 14 amino acids long. The CDR3 nucleotides are TGTGCCAGCAGCGTAATCGGCGGGGGCAATGAGCAGTTCTTC. Translation gives CASSVIGGGNEQFF. Based on the CDR3 plus reference TRBV9 and TRBJ2-1, the full variable domain is DSGVTQTPKHLITATGQRVTLRCSPRSGDLSVYWYQQSLDQGLQFLIQYYNGEERAKGNILERFSAQQFPDLHSELNLSSLELGDSALYFCASSVIGGGNEQFFGPGTRLTVL.

A few counts support this clone. V is TRBV7-9 and J is TRBJ1-2, with a possible D match to TRBD1 (5 bases). The CDR3 is made up of 14 amino acids. The V and J ends lost 5 bases and 5 bases respectively, with 15 bases between them. The germline CDR1 and CDR2 sequences are SEHNR and FQNEAQ (reference sequence). The CDR3 region is CASSPTRAGYGYTF. The CDR3 nucleotides are TGTGCCAGCAGCCCAACGCGGGCAGGGTATGGCTACACCTTC.

This chain connects TRBV7-3 to TRBJ2-1, with a possible D match to TRBD1 (5 bases). V was clipped by 2 bases and J by 10 bases, with 9 bases between them. This CDR3 is built from 12 residues. Per the germline V gene, CDR1 is SGHTA and CDR2 is FQGTGA. CDR3 sequence: CASSLGAREQFF. The CDR3 nucleotides are TGTGCCAGCAGCTTAGGGGCCCGCGAGCAGTTCTTC.

As for this clone: Other DNA sequences within the sample encode an identical CDR3. The V call is TRBV10-1, the J call TRBJ2-7; 10 nucleotides agree with TRBD1. Losses at the gene ends were 6 bases for V and 3 bases for J; bases not matched to a gene: 2. CDR1 and CDR2 from the germline V gene are WNHNN and SYGVQD (reference sequence). The CDR3 has 13 residues. The CDR3 DNA follows: TGCGCCAGCAGCCGGGACAGGGGCTACGAGCAGTACTTC. Translated, it gives CASSRDRGYEQYF.

In this sample, this clone turned up a few times. The chain recombines TRBV4-1 with TRBJ1-2; D possibly corresponds to TRBD1 (5 bases). Germline V gene lookup returns CDR1 MGHRA and CDR2 YSYEKL. The CDR3 totals 15 residues. Deletions cut 2 bases from V and 1 base from J, with 11 bases between. This CDR3 reads CASSQPREGNYGYTF. CDR3 DNA: TGCGCCAGCAGCCAACCCAGGGAGGGTAACTATGGCTACACCTTC.

The chain recombines TRBV5-1 with TRBJ1-3; a weak D match, TRBD1 (6 bases). This CDR3 is built from 16 residues. Trimming shortened V by 1 base and J by 0 bases, and 11 bases separated the two germline ends. The V gene's germline CDR1 is SGHRS and CDR2 YFSETQ. DNA of the CDR3: TGCGCCAGCAGCTTGCTCCCGGACAGCTCTGGAAACACCATATATTTT. It yields the protein CASSLLPDSSGNTIYF.

The rearrangement uses TRBV2 and TRBJ2-1; D ambiguous. This CDR3 has 12 residues. CDR1 SNHLY and CDR2 FYNNEI come from the germline V gene. Between the trimmed V and J ends, which lost 6 bases and 9 bases, there was a span of 12 bases. The CDR3, as DNA: TGTGCCAGCAGACAAAACTGGGGTGAGCAGTTCTTC. Residues: CASRQNWGEQFF.

This clone was detected only a few times. The junction differs from germline at one of its ends, possibly a read error. This chain uses TRBV2 with TRBJ1-2; D remains unclear. This CDR3 has 13 amino acids. Germline CDR1 SNHLY, CDR2 FYNNEI. This CDR3 is CASGGRRTHPLAF. The CDR3 region has the DNA TGTGCCAGCGGCGGGCGCAGGACCCATCCCCTAGCCTTC.

J is TRBJ1-2 and V is TRBV5-1, with 9 bases aligning to TRBD1. Germline V CDR1 and CDR2: SGHRS, YFSETQ. This CDR3 has 15 residues. V lost 5 bases, J lost 2 bases, and 7 bases stayed unmatched. The CDR3 region has the DNA TGCGCCAGCAGACCCGGGACAGGGCAAAACTATGGCTACACCTTC. Its translation is CASRPGTGQNYGYTF.

The genes are TRBV10-1 and TRBJ2-7, with D perhaps matching TRBD1 or TRBD2 (5 bases each). The CDR3 consists of 15 residues. Germline values: CDR1 WNHNN, CDR2 SYGVQD (reference sequence). The V end was cut by 0 bases, the J end by 2 bases, with 11 bases between. The CDR3 DNA follows: TGCGCCAGCAGTGAGTCCGGGACCGACACCTACGAGCAGTACTTC. It is translated as CASSESGTDTYEQYF.

The chain links TRBV5-6 to TRBJ2-7; possible D gene TRBD2, 6 bases. The CDR3 consists of 14 residues. Trimming removed 0 bases at V and 3 bases at J, with 10 bases between. Looked up from germline, CDR1 is SGHDT and CDR2 is YYEEEE. The CDR3 coding sequence is TGTGCCAGCAGCTTGGTTCTAGCGCACTACGAGCAGTACTTC. Amino acid sequence: CASSLVLAHYEQYF.

This rearrangement joins TRBV10-3 to TRBJ1-2; 12 nucleotides align to TRBD1. Trimming removed 6 bases from V and 5 bases from J; junction bases left unmatched: 7. The CDR3 is made up of 15 amino acids. CDR1 is ENHRY, CDR2 SYGVKD, per germline. The CDR3 DNA reads as TGTGCCATCAGGGGACAGGGGGCAAGGGGATATGGCTACACCTTC. Residues: CAIRGQGARGYGYTF.

V gene TRBV7-3 combines with J gene TRBJ2-2; perhaps TRBD1 as D (5 bases). Germline CDR1 reads SGHTA; CDR2 reads FQGTGA. There are 17 residues in the CDR3. The ends were cut back, 1 base at V and 4 bases at J, with 16 bases in the middle. The chain's CDR3 is CASSLSQGRGATGELFF. Here the CDR3 DNA reads TGTGCCAGCAGCTTAAGTCAGGGTCGTGGTGCCACCGGGGAGCTGTTTTTT.

The CDR3 DNA sequence: TGCGCCAGCAGCCCCTGGGTACAGGGCGAAAGCTCCTACAATGAGCAGTTCTTC. Amino acids: CASSPWVQGESSYNEQFF. The V gene is TRBV4-1, the J gene TRBJ2-1; D is perhaps TRBD1 (6 bases). Germline V gene lookup returns CDR1 MGHRA and CDR2 YSYEKL. The CDR3 loop spans 18 amino acids. V was clipped by 4 bases and J by 0 bases, with 19 bases between them.

The V gene is TRBV2, the J gene TRBJ2-2; 8 bases align to TRBD2. The CDR3 runs 16 residues. With V trimmed by 5 bases and J by 3 bases, 8 bases remained unmatched. Germline V gene sequence: CDR1 SNHLY, CDR2 FYNNEI. The CDR3 bases are TGTGCCAGCAGTCGAGGACTAGCCCGGCACACCGGGGAGCTGTTTTTT. Amino acid sequence: CASSRGLARHTGELFF.

This clone was recorded only once. The J gene is TRBJ2-5, the V gene TRBV5-1, with TRBD2 matching 7 bases. J gave up 10 bases and V 1 base, and 4 bases lay outside the gene matches. Germline V gene sequence: CDR1 SGHRS, CDR2 YFSETQ. The CDR3 spans 12 residues. CDR3 DNA sequence: TGCGCCAGCAGCTTGACGGGGGGAGGCCAGTACTTC. Translation: CASSLTGGGQYF.

This clone was detected only a few times. This rearrangement joins TRBV5-6 to TRBJ1-6; 7 bases map to TRBD1. Germline trimming cut 2 bases from V and 10 bases from J; bases unmatched to any gene: 9. This CDR3 is 15 amino acids long. Germline values: CDR1 SGHDT, CDR2 YYEEEE. The CDR3 region has the DNA TGTGCCAGCAGCTTTTCCCGGACAGGTTTATCACCCCTCCACTTT. Residues: CASSFSRTGLSPLHF.

J is TRBJ2-5 and V is TRBV7-2, with D uncertain. Germline-derived CDR1 and CDR2 are SGHTA and FQGNSA. The germline V and J ends were trimmed by 2 bases and 3 bases, with 7 bases remaining between them. The CDR3 extends over 13 amino acids. The CDR3 DNA reads as TGTGCCAGCAGCTTATACGAAAAAGAGACCCAGTACTTC. Translated, it gives CASSLYEKETQYF.

This clone has just one count. This chain links TRBV7-8 with TRBJ2-1; TRBD1 matches at 10 bases. V was clipped by 1 base and J by 7 bases; unmatched bases: 10. The CDR3 runs 17 residues. Germline-derived CDR1 and CDR2 are SGHVS and FQNEAQ. This chain's CDR3 is CASSLEPRDRGWNEQFF. In DNA form, the CDR3 reads TGTGCCAGCAGCTTAGAGCCCCGGGACAGGGGTTGGAATGAGCAGTTCTTC.

The V gene is TRBV14, the J gene TRBJ1-3; D is unresolved. CDR1 and CDR2 from the germline V gene are SGHDN and FVKESK. The CDR3 runs to 16 residues. V lost 2 bases and J lost 0, with 11 bases in between. The CDR3, as DNA: TGTGCCAGCAGCCAACACCCAGGCGACTCTGGAAACACCATATATTTT. Its protein is CASSQHPGDSGNTIYF.

This clone was recorded only once. The chain couples TRBV19 to TRBJ2-7; a possible D gene is TRBD1 (6 bases). Germline-derived CDR1 and CDR2 are LNHDA and SQIVND (reference sequence). The CDR3 contains 13 residues. V was pared by 6 bases and J by 4 bases, with 13 bases between. This CDR3 reads CASSPGQRYEQYF. CDR3 nucleotide sequence: TGTGCCAGTAGCCCAGGACAGAGGTACGAGCAGTACTTC.

This chain connects TRBV6-6 to TRBJ2-7; possible D gene TRBD2, 6 bases. The CDR3 length is 15 residues. The germline CDR1 and CDR2 sequences are MNHNY and SVGAGI (reference sequence). Trimming left V 1 base short and J 5 bases short, with 15 bases between. CDR3 protein: CASSYLGTDIHEQYF. The CDR3, as DNA: TGTGCCAGCAGTTACTTGGGGACTGACATTCACGAGCAGTACTTC.

This clone was seen a single time. The chain joins TRBV2 to TRBJ2-7; 10 bases line up with TRBD1. CDR3 size: 14 residues. V shed 5 bases, J shed 7 bases, and the junction held 8 bases outside the gene matches. Germline CDR1 reads SNHLY; CDR2 reads FYNNEI. CDR3 region: CASSPGQGMREQYF. The CDR3 nucleotides are TGTGCCAGCAGTCCGGGACAGGGGATGAGGGAGCAGTACTTC.

The genes are TRBV7-8 and TRBJ1-1; tentative D call: TRBD1 (5 bases). V was cut by 6 bases and J by 2 bases, with 25 bases left in between. The CDR3 covers 18 residues. From germline, CDR1 is SGHVS and CDR2 FQNEAQ. The CDR3 DNA follows: TGTGCCAGCAGACCGCTTAGGCCAGGGATGAGAGGAAACACTGAAGCTTTCTTT. Residues: CASRPLRPGMRGNTEAFF.

The genes are TRBV6-4 and TRBJ2-1; possibly TRBD1 for D (5 bases). Germline assignment: CDR1 MRHNA and CDR2 SNTAGT. The CDR3 sequence is 16 residues long. The germline V and J ends were trimmed by 2 bases and 0 bases, with 11 bases remaining between them. The CDR3 loop is CASSDGAPSSYNEQFF. The CDR3 coding sequence is TGTGCCAGCAGTGACGGGGCGCCTAGCTCCTACAATGAGCAGTTCTTC.

This clone was detected once. This chain joins TRBV9 and TRBJ2-7, with D possibly matching TRBD1 (5 bases). The V gene's germline CDR1 is SGDLS and CDR2 YYNGEE. The CDR3 covers 14 residues. Trimming removed 4 bases from V and 0 bases from J, with 11 bases in between. CDR3 nucleotides: TGTGCCAGCAGCATTGGACACGACTCCTACGAGCAGTACTTC. Protein sequence: CASSIGHDSYEQYF.